Below are 28 T cell receptor beta chains sequenced from a single sample in a study of T-cell memory formation after mild COVID-19. TCRdb ran MiXCR on the 5' RACE reads and lists one entry per CDR3 protein. Of around 300,000 distinct CDR3 sequences in the sample, just under 20% were seen once. Source material: PBMCs or a T cell subset sorted from them (not recorded which). All receptors come from a man younger than 30 who had mild COVID-19 (a few samples of this study predate the infection). Cell type and time point are not known.

This clonotype appeared a few times. In DNA, the CDR3 is TGCGCCAGCAGCTTGGAAGCGGGGGCCGAGCAGTTCTTC. Protein: CASSLEAGAEQFF. V usage is TRBV5-1 and J usage is TRBJ2-1; 8 nucleotides align to TRBD2. The CDR3 covers 13 residues. Germline V gene lookup returns CDR1 SGHRS and CDR2 YFSETQ. V shed 0 bases and J 10 bases; nucleotides not matched to a gene: 3.

This clonotype was recorded many times. The V and J genes are TRBV7-9 and TRBJ2-5; the D call may be TRBD1 or TRBD2 (5 bases each). The CDR3 is 14 residues long. The ends were cut back, 3 bases at V and 2 bases at J, with 10 bases in the middle. Germline V CDR1 and CDR2: SEHNR, FQNEAQ (reference sequence). CDR3 region: CASSLSGTQETQYF. CDR3 in DNA: TGTGCCAGCAGCTTGTCTGGGACGCAAGAGACCCAGTACTTC. The full variable domain, rest sourced from reference TRBV7-9 and TRBJ2-5, is DTGVSQNPRHKITKRGQNVTFRCDPISEHNRLYWYRQTLGQGPEFLTYFQNEAQLEKSRLLSDRFSAERPKGSFSTLEIQRTEQGDSAMYLCASSLSGTQETQYFGPGTRLLVL.

This clonotype came up a few times. The genes are TRBV20-1 and TRBJ2-5; TRBD1 matches 9 bases. The germline V gene encodes CDR1 DFQATT and CDR2 SNEGSKA (reference sequence). The length of the CDR3 is 13 residues. V lost 3 bases to trimming and J lost 5 bases; unmatched junction nucleotides: 4. CDR3 bases: TGCAGTGCTAGGTGGGACAGGGATGAGACCCAGTACTTC. Translated, it gives CSARWDRDETQYF.

DNA for the CDR3: TGCACCAGCAGCCCCAGAGGGGGCAACTATGGCTACACCTTC. The encoded protein is CTSSPRGGNYGYTF. The chain recombines TRBV1 with TRBJ1-2; the table's D call TRBD1 went unverified against the DNA. TRBV1 is a documented pseudogene. The CDR3 has 14 amino acids.

This clonotype has a count of ten or more. The rearrangement joins TRBV4-2 to TRBJ1-2; D ambiguous. V lost 3 bases and J lost 4, with 12 bases in between. Germline V lookup: CDR1 LGHNA, CDR2 YNFKEQ. The CDR3 loop spans 14 amino acids. The CDR3 loop is CASSHPDLIYGYTF. The CDR3 DNA follows: TGTGCCAGCAGCCACCCGGACCTTATCTATGGCTACACCTTC.

This clonotype appeared a few times. The chain links TRBV6-6 to TRBJ1-1, with a tentative D call TRBD1 (5 bases). V was trimmed by 2 bases and J by 6 bases, leaving 13 bases between them. CDR1 and CDR2 (germline): MNHNY, SVGAGI (reference sequence). This CDR3 contains 14 residues. The CDR3 DNA sequence: TGTGCCAGCAGTTACGATACCAGGGCGGCTGAAGCTTTCTTT. Protein product: CASSYDTRAAEAFF.

This clonotype was observed a handful of times. The rearrangement links TRBV6-2 or TRBV6-3 to TRBJ1-2, with D hard to call. Germline V gene sequence: CDR1 MNHEY, CDR2 SVGEGT. The length of the CDR3 is 12 residues. V was cut by 5 bases and J by 6 bases, with 10 bases left in between. The CDR3 loop is CASSTTPHGYTF. As DNA, the CDR3 is TGTGCCAGCAGTACCACCCCTCATGGCTACACCTTC.

This clonotype showed up just a few times. V gene TRBV7-9 combines with J gene TRBJ2-7, with TRBD1 identical over 8 bases. Unmatched junction bases numbered 6, after V lost 1 base and J lost 7 bases. Germline CDR1 and CDR2: SEHNR and FQNEAQ (reference sequence). The CDR3 contains 14 residues. The CDR3 nucleotides are TGTGCCAGCAGCTTAGGGACAGGGAATGGGGAGCAGTACTTC. Translated, it gives CASSLGTGNGEQYF. Together with reference TRBV7-9 and TRBJ2-7, the CDR3 gives the full variable domain: DTGVSQNPRHKITKRGQNVTFRCDPISEHNRLYWYRQTLGQGPEFLTYFQNEAQLEKSRLLSDRFSAERPKGSFSTLEIQRTEQGDSAMYLCASSLGTGNGEQYFGPGTRLTVT.

This clonotype was seen more than once but under ten times. The chain couples TRBV5-1 to TRBJ1-4; D is undetermined. Germline V gene data show CDR1 as SGHRS and CDR2 as YFSETQ. The ends were cut back, 0 bases at V and 5 bases at J, with 8 bases in the middle. The CDR3 length is 14 residues. The CDR3 DNA follows: TGCGCCAGCAGCTTGGTGTCAGAGAATGAAAAACTGTTTTTT. Translated, it gives CASSLVSENEKLFF.

The chain carries TRBV7-2 and TRBJ2-5, with TRBD2 identical over 7 bases. The CDR3 runs to 16 residues. The germline V gene has CDR1 SGHTA and CDR2 FQGNSA. Trimming cost V 1 base and J 5 bases; bases outside gene matches: 10. The CDR3 nucleotides are TGTGCCAGCAGCTTAGTTCGACTAGCAGGGCGCGAGACCCAGTACTTC. As protein: CASSLVRLAGRETQYF.

This clonotype has more than one count but fewer than ten. V usage is TRBV5-1 and J usage is TRBJ1-4; 10 bases map to TRBD1. The length of the CDR3 is 14 residues. Germline lookup yields CDR1 SGHRS and CDR2 YFSETQ. V shed 4 bases, J shed 8 bases, and the junction held 5 bases outside the gene matches. The CDR3 coding sequence is TGCGCCAGCAGCCGACAGGGGGCTGAAGAAAAACTGTTTTTT. It codes for CASSRQGAEEKLFF.

The chain is built from TRBV7-9 and TRBJ1-1; D is uncertain. Looked up from germline, CDR1 is SEHNR and CDR2 is FQNEAQ (reference sequence). The CDR3 runs 13 residues. Trimming removed 8 bases at V and 0 bases at J, with 10 bases between. The CDR3 here is CASLPPLNTEAFF. CDR3 sequence (DNA): TGTGCCAGCCTGCCCCCCCTGAACACTGAAGCTTTCTTT.

Concerning this clonotype itself: The junction departs from germline at one end; a sequencing error may be responsible. The rearrangement links TRBV7-7 to TRBJ2-3; TRBD2 aligns across 8 bases. The germline CDR1 and CDR2 sequences are SSHAT and FNYEAQ (reference sequence). The CDR3 covers 14 residues. The CDR3 region is CASSSGGGADTQYF. The CDR3 region has the DNA TGTGCTAGCAGCTCCGGGGGGGGAGCAGATACGCAGTATTTT.

This clonotype was picked up a small number of times. The CDR3 coding sequence is TGTGCCAGCAGCCAAGAAACAGGGGACAGCAATCAGCCCCAGCATTTT. It yields the protein CASSQETGDSNQPQHF. The gene calls are TRBV4-2 and TRBJ1-5; 7 nucleotides match TRBD1. The CDR3 has 16 residues. Germline CDR1 and CDR2: LGHNA and YNFKEQ. V lost 0 bases and J lost 1; bases outside the gene matches: 3.

V usage is TRBV12-3 or TRBV12-4 and J usage is TRBJ1-2; D unclear. V gave up 6 bases and J gave up 8 bases, with 19 bases separating them. CDR3 length equals 14 residues. The CDR3 protein is CASSPPPYSEGYTF. Here the CDR3 DNA reads TGTGCCAGCAGCCCACCCCCCTACAGTGAGGGCTACACCTTC.

This clonotype was seen repeatedly, ten times or more. The chain carries TRBV12-3 or TRBV12-4 and TRBJ2-5; a possible D gene is TRBD1 (6 bases). This CDR3 spans 13 amino acids. Trimming removed 5 bases from V and 2 bases from J, with 9 bases in between. The CDR3 here is CASSRQVQETQYF. As DNA, the CDR3 is TGTGCCAGCAGTCGACAGGTTCAAGAGACCCAGTACTTC.

The chain employs TRBV6-5 and TRBJ2-7; D possibly corresponds to TRBD1 (6 bases). CDR3 length: 15 amino acids. Germline V lookup: CDR1 MNHEY, CDR2 SVGAGI. The germline V and J ends were trimmed by 5 bases and 1 base, with 15 bases remaining between them. In nucleotides, the CDR3 is TGTGCCAGCAGTGCCTCAGGGGAAGGGTCCTACGAGCAGTACTTC. Protein: CASSASGEGSYEQYF.

The chain carries TRBV4-1 and TRBJ1-1; 8 bases are a match to TRBD1. The CDR3 has 16 residues. The ends lost 5 bases at V and 0 bases at J; junction bases unmatched: 8. Germline V gene sequence: CDR1 MGHRA, CDR2 YSYEKL. DNA for the CDR3: TGCGCCAGCAGCGCGAGACAGGGGAGGGTGAACACTGAAGCTTTCTTT. Translation: CASSARQGRVNTEAFF.

This clonotype came up many times. This chain connects TRBV6-5 to TRBJ2-7, with D perhaps TRBD1 (6 bases). The ends were cut back, 2 bases at V and 3 bases at J, with 14 bases in the middle. The V gene's germline CDR1 is MNHEY and CDR2 SVGAGI. The CDR3 loop spans 15 amino acids. The CDR3 sequence is CASSYSATGSYEQYF. CDR3 nucleotides: TGTGCCAGCAGTTACAGTGCTACAGGGAGCTACGAGCAGTACTTC.

The chain recombines TRBV6-2 or TRBV6-3 with TRBJ2-7, with 14 bases aligning to TRBD2. The germline V gene encodes CDR1 MNHEY and CDR2 SVGEGT. V was pared by 5 bases and J by 7 bases, with 10 bases of the junction left unmatched. This CDR3 spans 16 amino acids. The CDR3 bases are TGTGCCAGCAGTGATTTACCGGGACTAGCGGGGGTTGAGCAGTACTTC. Its protein is CASSDLPGLAGVEQYF.

The rearrangement joins TRBV7-9 to TRBJ1-1; 8 bases fit TRBD1. This CDR3 has 15 residues. Trimming at V came to 3 bases and at J to 11 bases, leaving 14 bases not matched to a gene. Germline V gene sequence: CDR1 SEHNR, CDR2 FQNEAQ (reference sequence). CDR3 sequence (DNA): TGTGCCAGCAGCTTTATGCTCCGCGGACAGGGTCGGGCTTTCTTT. It specifies CASSFMLRGQGRAFF. Using reference TRBV7-9 and TRBJ1-1 for the parts outside the CDR3, the full variable domain is DTGVSQNPRHKITKRGQNVTFRCDPISEHNRLYWYRQTLGQGPEFLTYFQNEAQLEKSRLLSDRFSAERPKGSFSTLEIQRTEQGDSAMYLCASSFMLRGQGRAFFGQGTRLTVV.

V is TRBV6-5 and J is TRBJ1-5; D is perhaps TRBD1 (5 bases). Germline lookup yields CDR1 MNHEY and CDR2 SVGAGI. V lost 6 bases to trimming and J lost 8 bases, with 17 bases between them. This CDR3 has 14 amino acids. CDR3: CASSQNRDFEPQHF. CDR3 nucleotide sequence: TGTGCCAGCAGCCAAAACCGGGACTTCGAGCCCCAGCATTTT.

This clonotype was seen only a few times. V usage is TRBV7-9 and J usage is TRBJ2-5; 9 bases map to TRBD2. CDR1 is SEHNR and CDR2 is FQNEAQ in the germline V gene (reference sequence). V lost 5 bases, J lost 4 bases, and 8 bases stayed unmatched. This CDR3 is 15 amino acids long. Here the CDR3 DNA reads TGTGCCAGCAGCGCAGGTGGCGGGGGGGCAGAGACCCAGTACTTC. Its translation is CASSAGGGGAETQYF.

This clonotype was counted a few times. The gene calls are TRBV4-1 and TRBJ2-5; the D gene could be TRBD1 or TRBD2 (5 bases each). From germline, CDR1 is MGHRA and CDR2 YSYEKL. The CDR3 runs 16 residues. V dropped 1 base and J dropped 4 bases, with 16 bases sitting between them. The CDR3 DNA follows: TGCGCCAGCAGCCAAGCTGCTCTCTTGGGGACAGAGACCCAGTACTTC. Translated, it gives CASSQAALLGTETQYF.

This clonotype was detected many times. This chain uses TRBV7-2 with TRBJ2-5; 7 nucleotides agree with TRBD2. Germline V lookup: CDR1 SGHTA, CDR2 FQGNSA. Trimming cost V 3 bases and J 5 bases; bases outside gene matches: 9. The CDR3 has 15 residues. CDR3 sequence: CASSFQRGSGETQYF. The CDR3 DNA reads as TGTGCCAGCAGCTTCCAGCGGGGCAGTGGGGAGACCCAGTACTTC.

In the case of this clonotype: Germline and junction disagree at one end, which may indicate a read error. For the CDR3, the DNA is TGTGTCAGCAGCGGATACGGGCGGGGGTACGAGCAGTACTTC. This sequence encodes CVSSGYGRGYEQYF. V is TRBV7-6 and J is TRBJ2-7, with TRBD2 matching over 7 bases. The CDR3 extends over 14 amino acids. Germline assignment: CDR1 SGHVS and CDR2 FNYEAQ.

This clonotype was recorded many times. This chain connects TRBV14 to TRBJ2-2; D not certain. There are 15 residues in the CDR3. CDR1 is SGHDN and CDR2 is FVKESK in the germline V gene. V was pared by 4 bases and J by 2 bases, with 11 bases between. The CDR3 sequence is CASSLEETNTGELFF. For the CDR3, the DNA is TGTGCCAGCAGCCTCGAGGAGACCAACACCGGGGAGCTGTTTTTT.

There are a few counts of this clonotype. The chain employs TRBV6-2 or TRBV6-3 and TRBJ2-5, with D possibly matching TRBD1 (5 bases). The germline V and J ends were trimmed by 6 bases and 4 bases, with 18 bases remaining between them. CDR3 length: 15 residues. CDR1 and CDR2 (germline): MNHEY, SVGEGT. For the CDR3, the DNA is TGTGCCAGCAGCCCCCGCAGGGCGCCGGGAGAGACCCAGTACTTC. It specifies CASSPRRAPGETQYF.